This T cell receptor (beta chain) originates from a study of Graves' ophthalmopathy and Graves' hyperthyroidism. TCR beta CDR3 amplification used RNA transcripts. HTBI-primed RT-PCR formed the first round, and a multiplex PCR formed the second. MiXCR, run by TCRdb on the multiplex PCR reads, gives a single entry per CDR3 protein. The data show about 740,000 distinct CDR3 sequences, roughly 40% seen once. V was shortened by 11 bases and J by 13 bases, with 25 bases between the two germline ends. This CDR3 contains 14 residues. Germline V gives CDR1 KGHDR, CDR2 SFDVKD. This clonotype was counted a single time.

The V call is TRBV24-1, the J call TRBJ1-4; D is uncertain. The receptor comes from an adult man with Graves' ophthalmopathy. Sequenced: peripheral blood. CDR3 amino acids: CASGERREIWRLFF. DNA for the CDR3: TGTGCCAGCGGCGAACGGAGAGAAATCTGGAGACTGTTTTTT.